The TCR beta chain described here comes from a study of cytomegalovirus exposure and HLA in healthy donors. There are 12 residues in the CDR3. CDR1 and CDR2 (germline): MNHEY, SVGAGI. V gave up 10 bases and J gave up 5 bases, with 11 bases separating them. Notes on this clone: As yet, its antigen is unknown.

General observations from the study: Across donors, sequencing depth was assumed by presence/absence analyses to be roughly uniform.

PCR employed 60 Vbeta and 13 Jbeta primers. As processed by the authors: Later analysis identified tens of millions of unique TCR beta chains, 9 million to 13 million shared. Some clones are missing from TCRdb's copy, which holds only in-frame ones; the method was immunoSEQ multiplex PCR. Clone size and the V and J calls come from that table; the DNA yielded D and trimming. This sample's clone table lists about 50,000 clones. This receptor was taken from a woman between 18 and 29 years old in good health and CMV-seronegative. The sample consisted of PBMCs. V usage is TRBV6-5 and J usage is TRBJ2-2, with D perhaps matching TRBD2 (6 bases). The CDR3 loop reads CATGRETGELFF. The CDR3 coding sequence is TGTGCCACCGGCCGGGAGACCGGGGAGCTGTTTTTT.